This entry describes one T cell receptor (beta chain). This record belongs to a study of monozygotic twins with inflammatory bowel disease. Germline-derived CDR1 and CDR2 are MDHEN and SYDVKM. CDR3 length equals 13 residues. After re-calling the 5' RACE reads, TCRdb lists one entry per CDR3 protein, DNA absent. The sample data list nearly 450,000 distinct CDR3 sequences. The chain carries TRBV28 and TRBJ2-7; checking the TCRdb D call of TRBD1 is not possible without DNA. The TCR comes from a human donor with ulcerative colitis or Crohn's disease, or a healthy co-twin of an affected twin (not recorded which). Sequenced input: blood. The CDR3 sequence: CASNQGSFYEQYF.